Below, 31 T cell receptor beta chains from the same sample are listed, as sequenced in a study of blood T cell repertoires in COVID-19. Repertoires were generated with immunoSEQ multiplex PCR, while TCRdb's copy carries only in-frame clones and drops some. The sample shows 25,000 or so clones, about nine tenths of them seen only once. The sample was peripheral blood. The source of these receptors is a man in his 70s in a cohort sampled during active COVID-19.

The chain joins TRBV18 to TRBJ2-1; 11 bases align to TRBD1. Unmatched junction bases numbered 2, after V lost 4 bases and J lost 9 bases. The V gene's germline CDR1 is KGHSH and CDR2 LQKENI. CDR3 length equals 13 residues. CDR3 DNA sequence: TGTGCCAGCTCACGGGACAGGGGGGGTGAGCAGTTCTTC. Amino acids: CASSRDRGGEQFF.

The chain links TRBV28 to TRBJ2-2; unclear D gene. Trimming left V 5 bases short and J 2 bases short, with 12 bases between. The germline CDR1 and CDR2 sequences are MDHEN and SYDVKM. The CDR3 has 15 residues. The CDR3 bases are TGTGCCAGCAGTATCGGCGGCAGAAACACCGGGGAGCTGTTTTTT. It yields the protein CASSIGGRNTGELFF.

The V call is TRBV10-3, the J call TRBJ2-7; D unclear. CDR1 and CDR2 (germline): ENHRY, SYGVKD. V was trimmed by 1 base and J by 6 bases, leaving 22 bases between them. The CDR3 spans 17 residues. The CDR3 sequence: CAISEFRTGRETAEQYF. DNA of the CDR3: TGTGCCATCAGTGAGTTTCGAACCGGTCGTGAAACCGCCGAGCAGTACTTC.

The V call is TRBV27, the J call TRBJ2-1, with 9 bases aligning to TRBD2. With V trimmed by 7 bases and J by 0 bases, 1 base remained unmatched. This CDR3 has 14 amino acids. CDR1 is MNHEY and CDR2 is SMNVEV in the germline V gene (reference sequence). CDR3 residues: CASNSGSSYNEQFF. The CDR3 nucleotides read TGTGCCAGCAATAGCGGGAGCTCCTACAATGAGCAGTTCTTC.

As DNA, the CDR3 is TGTGCCAGCAGTGACGTGGGATTAGGCGGAGGGAACACTGAAGCTTTCTTT. Protein sequence: CASSDVGLGGGNTEAFF. V is TRBV2 and J is TRBJ1-1; no clear D. Per the germline V gene, CDR1 is SNHLY and CDR2 is FYNNEI. V was cut by 3 bases and J by 1 base, with 18 bases left in between. This CDR3 spans 17 amino acids.

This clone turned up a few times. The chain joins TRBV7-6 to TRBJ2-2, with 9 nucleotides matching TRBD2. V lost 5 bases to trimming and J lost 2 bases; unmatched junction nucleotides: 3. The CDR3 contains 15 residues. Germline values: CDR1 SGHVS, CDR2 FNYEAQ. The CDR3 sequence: CASSAAGGNTGELFF. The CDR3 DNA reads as TGTGCCAGCAGCGCAGCGGGAGGCAACACCGGGGAGCTGTTTTTT.

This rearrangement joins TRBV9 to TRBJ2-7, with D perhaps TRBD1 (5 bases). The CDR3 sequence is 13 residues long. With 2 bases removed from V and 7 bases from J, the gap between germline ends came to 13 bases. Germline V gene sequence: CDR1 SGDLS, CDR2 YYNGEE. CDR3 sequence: CASSVLDIGEQYF. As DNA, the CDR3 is TGTGCCAGCAGCGTCCTGGACATTGGGGAGCAGTACTTC.

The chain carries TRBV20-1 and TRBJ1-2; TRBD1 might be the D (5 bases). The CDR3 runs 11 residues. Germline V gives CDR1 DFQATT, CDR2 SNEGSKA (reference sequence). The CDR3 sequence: CKWGDDYGYTF. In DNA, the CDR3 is TGCAAGTGGGGCGATGATTATGGCTACACCTTC.

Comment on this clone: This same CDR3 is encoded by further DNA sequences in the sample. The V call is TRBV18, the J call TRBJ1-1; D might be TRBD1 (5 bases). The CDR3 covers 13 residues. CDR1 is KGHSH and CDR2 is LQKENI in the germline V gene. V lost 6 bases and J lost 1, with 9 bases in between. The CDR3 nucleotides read TGTGCCAGCTCGCCCGGACAGAACACTGAAGCTTTCTTT. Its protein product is CASSPGQNTEAFF.

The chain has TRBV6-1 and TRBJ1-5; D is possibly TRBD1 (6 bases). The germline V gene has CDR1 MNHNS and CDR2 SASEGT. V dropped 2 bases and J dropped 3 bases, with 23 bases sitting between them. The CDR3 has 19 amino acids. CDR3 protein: CASSEIRGRFIGYNQPQHF. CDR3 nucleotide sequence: TGTGCCAGCAGTGAAATCAGGGGAAGGTTTATCGGGTACAATCAGCCCCAGCATTTT.

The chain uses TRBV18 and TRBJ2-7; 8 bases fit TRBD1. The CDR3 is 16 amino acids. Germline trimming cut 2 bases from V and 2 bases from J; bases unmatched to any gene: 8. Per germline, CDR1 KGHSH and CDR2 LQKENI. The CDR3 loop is CASSPAGQGAPYEQYF. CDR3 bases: TGTGCCAGCTCACCAGCTGGACAGGGTGCCCCCTACGAGCAGTACTTC.

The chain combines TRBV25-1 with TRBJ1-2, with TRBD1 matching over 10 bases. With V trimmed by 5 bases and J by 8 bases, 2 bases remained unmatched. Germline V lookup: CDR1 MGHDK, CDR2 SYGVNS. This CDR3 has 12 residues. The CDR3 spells CASSKGQGGYTF. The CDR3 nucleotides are TGTGCCAGCAGTAAGGGACAGGGGGGCTACACCTTC.

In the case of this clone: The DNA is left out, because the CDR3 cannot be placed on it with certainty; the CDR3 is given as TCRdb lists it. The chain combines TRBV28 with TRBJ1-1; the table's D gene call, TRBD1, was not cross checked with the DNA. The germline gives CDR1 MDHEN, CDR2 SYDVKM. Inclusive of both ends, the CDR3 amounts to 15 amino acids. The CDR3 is CASSFRARANTEAFF.

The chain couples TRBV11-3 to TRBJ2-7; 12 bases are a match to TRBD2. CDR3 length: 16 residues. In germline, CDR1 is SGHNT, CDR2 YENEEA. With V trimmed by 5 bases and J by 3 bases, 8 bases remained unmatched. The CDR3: CASSTRTSGTYYEQYF. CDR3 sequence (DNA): TGTGCCAGCAGCACAAGGACTAGCGGGACCTACTACGAGCAGTACTTC.

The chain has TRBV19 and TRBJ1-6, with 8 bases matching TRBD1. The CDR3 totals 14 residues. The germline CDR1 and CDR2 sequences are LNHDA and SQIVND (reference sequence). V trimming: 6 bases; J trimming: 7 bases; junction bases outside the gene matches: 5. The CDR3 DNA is TGTGCCAGTAGGACACAGGGGGAAAATTCACCCCTCCACTTT. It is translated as CASRTQGENSPLHF.

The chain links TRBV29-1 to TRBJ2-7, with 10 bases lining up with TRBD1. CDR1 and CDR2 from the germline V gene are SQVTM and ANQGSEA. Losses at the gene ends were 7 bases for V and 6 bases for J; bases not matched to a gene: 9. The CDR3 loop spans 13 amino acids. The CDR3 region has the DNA TGCAGCGCCTCGACAGGGGGCAAGGGCGAGCAGTACTTC. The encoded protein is CSASTGGKGEQYF.

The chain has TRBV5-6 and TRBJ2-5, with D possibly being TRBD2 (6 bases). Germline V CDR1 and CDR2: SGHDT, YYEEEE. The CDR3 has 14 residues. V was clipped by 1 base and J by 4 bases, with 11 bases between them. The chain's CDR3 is CASSLPGGGETQYF. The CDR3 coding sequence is TGTGCCAGCAGCTTGCCCGGGGGAGGAGAGACCCAGTACTTC.

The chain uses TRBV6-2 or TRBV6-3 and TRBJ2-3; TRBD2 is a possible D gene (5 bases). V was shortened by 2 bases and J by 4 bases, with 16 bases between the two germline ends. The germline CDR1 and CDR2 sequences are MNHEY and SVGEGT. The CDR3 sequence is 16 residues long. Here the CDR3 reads CASSYVPTSRADTQYF. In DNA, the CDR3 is TGTGCCAGCAGTTACGTCCCGACTTCGAGGGCAGATACGCAGTATTTT.

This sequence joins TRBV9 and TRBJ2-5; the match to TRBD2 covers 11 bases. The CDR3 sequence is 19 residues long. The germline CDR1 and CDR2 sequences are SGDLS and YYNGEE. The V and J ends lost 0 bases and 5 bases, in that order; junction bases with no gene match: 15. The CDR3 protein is CASSVAIPGLADNRETQYF. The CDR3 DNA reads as TGTGCCAGCAGCGTAGCGATTCCGGGACTAGCGGATAACAGGGAGACCCAGTACTTC. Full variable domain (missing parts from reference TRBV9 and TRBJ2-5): DSGVTQTPKHLITATGQRVTLRCSPRSGDLSVYWYQQSLDQGLQFLIQYYNGEERAKGNILERFSAQQFPDLHSELNLSSLELGDSALYFCASSVAIPGLADNRETQYFGPGTRLLVL.

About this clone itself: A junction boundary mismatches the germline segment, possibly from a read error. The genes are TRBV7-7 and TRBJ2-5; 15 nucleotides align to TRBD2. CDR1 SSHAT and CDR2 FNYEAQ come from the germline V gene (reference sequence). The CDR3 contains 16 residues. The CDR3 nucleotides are TGTGCTAGCAGTCGGGGACTAGCGGGAGGAGGCGAGACCCAGTACTTC. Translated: CASSRGLAGGGETQYF. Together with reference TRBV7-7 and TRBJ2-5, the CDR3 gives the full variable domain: GAGVSQSPRYKVTKRGQDVTLRCDPISSHATLYWYQQALGQGPEFLTYFNYEAQPDKSGLPSDRFSAERPEGSISTLTIQRTEQRDSAMYRCASSRGLAGGGETQYFGPGTRLLVL.

CDR3 loop: CASSLAGSRGEKLFF. Written as DNA, the CDR3 is TGCGCCAGCAGCTTGGCCGGGAGCCGGGGTGAAAAACTGTTTTTT. V and J are TRBV5-1 and TRBJ1-4; D not certain. Germline-derived CDR1 and CDR2 are SGHRS and YFSETQ. The V and J ends lost 0 bases and 7 bases respectively, with 13 bases between them. This CDR3 has 15 residues.

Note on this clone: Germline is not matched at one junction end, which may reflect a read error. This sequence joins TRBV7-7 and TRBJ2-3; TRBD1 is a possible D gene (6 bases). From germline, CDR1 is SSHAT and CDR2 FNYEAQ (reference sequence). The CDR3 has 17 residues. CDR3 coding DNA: TGTGCTAGCAGCTTAGAGATAGGGGGAGATCTAACAGATACGCAGTATTTT. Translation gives CASSLEIGGDLTDTQYF.

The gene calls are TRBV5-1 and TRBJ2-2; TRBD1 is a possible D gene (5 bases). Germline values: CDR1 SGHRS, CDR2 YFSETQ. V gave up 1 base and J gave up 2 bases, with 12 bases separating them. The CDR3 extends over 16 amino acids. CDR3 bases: TGCGCCAGCAGCTTGTCAGGGAATCCAAACACCGGGGAGCTGTTTTTT. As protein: CASSLSGNPNTGELFF. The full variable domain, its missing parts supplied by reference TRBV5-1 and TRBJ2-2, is KAGVTQTPRYLIKTRGQQVTLSCSPISGHRSVSWYQQTPGQGLQFLFEYFSETQRNKGNFPGRFSGRQFSNSRSEMNVSTLELGDSALYLCASSLSGNPNTGELFFGEGSRLTVL.

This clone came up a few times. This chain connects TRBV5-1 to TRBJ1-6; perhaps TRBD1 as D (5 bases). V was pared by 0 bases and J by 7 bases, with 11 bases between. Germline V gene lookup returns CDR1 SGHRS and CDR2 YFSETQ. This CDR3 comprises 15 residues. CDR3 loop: CASSLVTAGNSPLHF. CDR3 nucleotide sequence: TGCGCCAGCAGCTTGGTGACAGCGGGGAATTCACCCCTCCACTTT.

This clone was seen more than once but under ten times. CDR3 sequence (DNA): TGCGCCAGCAGCCCCTTAGCGGGAGAGACAGATACGCAGTATTTT. This codes for CASSPLAGETDTQYF. The chain links TRBV5-1 to TRBJ2-3, with TRBD2 matching 9 bases. The ends lost 4 bases at V and 3 bases at J; junction bases unmatched: 6. Looked up from germline, CDR1 is SGHRS and CDR2 is YFSETQ. The CDR3 has 15 amino acids.

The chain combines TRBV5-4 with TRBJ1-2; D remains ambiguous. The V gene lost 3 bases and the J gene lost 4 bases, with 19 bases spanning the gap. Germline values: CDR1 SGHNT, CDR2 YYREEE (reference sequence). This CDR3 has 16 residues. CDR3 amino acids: CASSSPGVPGLYGYTF. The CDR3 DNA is TGTGCCAGCAGCTCGCCGGGAGTCCCAGGACTCTATGGCTACACCTTC. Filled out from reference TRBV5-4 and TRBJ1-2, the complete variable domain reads ETGVTQSPTHLIKTRGQQVTLRCSSQSGHNTVSWYQQALGQGPQFIFQYYREEENGRGNFPPRFSGLQFPNYSSELNVNALELDDSALYLCASSSPGVPGLYGYTFGSGTRLTVV.

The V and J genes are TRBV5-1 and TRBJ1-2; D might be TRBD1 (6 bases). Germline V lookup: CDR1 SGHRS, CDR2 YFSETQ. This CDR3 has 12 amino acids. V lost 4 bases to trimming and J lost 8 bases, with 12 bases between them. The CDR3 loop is CASSGYRAGYTF. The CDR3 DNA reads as TGCGCCAGCAGCGGATACAGGGCCGGCTACACCTTC.

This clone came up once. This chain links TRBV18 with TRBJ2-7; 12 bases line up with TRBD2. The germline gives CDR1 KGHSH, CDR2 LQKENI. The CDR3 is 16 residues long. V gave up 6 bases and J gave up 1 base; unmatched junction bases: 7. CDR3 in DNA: TGTGCCAGCTCGCGAGCCGGGACTAGCGGGTCCTACGAGCAGTACTTC. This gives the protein CASSRAGTSGSYEQYF.

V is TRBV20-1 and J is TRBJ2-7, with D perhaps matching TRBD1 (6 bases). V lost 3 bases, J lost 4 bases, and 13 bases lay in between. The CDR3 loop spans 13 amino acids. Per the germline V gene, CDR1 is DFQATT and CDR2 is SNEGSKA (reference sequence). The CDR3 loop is CSASKGVKYEQYF. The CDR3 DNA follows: TGCAGTGCTAGTAAGGGGGTCAAATACGAGCAGTACTTC.

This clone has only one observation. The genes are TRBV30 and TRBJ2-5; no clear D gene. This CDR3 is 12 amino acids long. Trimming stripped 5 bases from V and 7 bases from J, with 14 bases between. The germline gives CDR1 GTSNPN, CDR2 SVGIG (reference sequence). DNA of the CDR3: TGTGCCTGGTCCCCCCCAACGGGGACCCAGTACTTC. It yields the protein CAWSPPTGTQYF. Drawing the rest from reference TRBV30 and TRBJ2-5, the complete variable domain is SQTIHQWPATLVQPVGSPLSLECTVEGTSNPNLYWYRQAAGRGLQLLFYSVGIGQISSEVPQNLSASRPQDRQFILSSKKLLLSDSGFYLCAWSPPTGTQYFGPGTRLLVL.

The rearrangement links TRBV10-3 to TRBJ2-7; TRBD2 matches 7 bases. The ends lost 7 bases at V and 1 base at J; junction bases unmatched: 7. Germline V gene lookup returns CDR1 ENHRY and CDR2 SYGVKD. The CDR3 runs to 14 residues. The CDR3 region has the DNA TGTGCCATCACCAGCGGGACGGCGTCCTACGAGCAGTACTTC. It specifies CAITSGTASYEQYF.